In its sample, the clone carrying this TCR beta chain was seen many times. Its antigen remains unidentified. The record originates from a study of CD8 T cells in ankylosing spondylitis. The length of the CDR3 is 13 residues. CDR1 and CDR2 from the germline V gene are SGHRS and YFSETQ. The germline V and J ends were trimmed by 4 bases and 3 bases, with 10 bases remaining between them. From the 5' RACE reads, TCRdb called clonotypes with MiXCR, one entry per CDR3 protein. The sample has more than 300,000 distinct CDR3 sequences, roughly 11% seen once. Study conclusions and caveats: Researchers report that disease-linked clones proved CD8+ and relatively rare in peripheral blood.

Sequencing was carried out using blood, either unsorted or a sorted T cell fraction (not recorded which). The chain couples TRBV5-1 to TRBJ1-2, with D possibly TRBD1 on 5 matching bases. The TCR comes from a female donor with ankylosing spondylitis or in good health (not recorded which). CDR3 region: CASSPGGDYGYTF. The DNA for the CDR3 is TGCGCCAGCAGCCCTGGGGGGGACTATGGCTACACCTTC.